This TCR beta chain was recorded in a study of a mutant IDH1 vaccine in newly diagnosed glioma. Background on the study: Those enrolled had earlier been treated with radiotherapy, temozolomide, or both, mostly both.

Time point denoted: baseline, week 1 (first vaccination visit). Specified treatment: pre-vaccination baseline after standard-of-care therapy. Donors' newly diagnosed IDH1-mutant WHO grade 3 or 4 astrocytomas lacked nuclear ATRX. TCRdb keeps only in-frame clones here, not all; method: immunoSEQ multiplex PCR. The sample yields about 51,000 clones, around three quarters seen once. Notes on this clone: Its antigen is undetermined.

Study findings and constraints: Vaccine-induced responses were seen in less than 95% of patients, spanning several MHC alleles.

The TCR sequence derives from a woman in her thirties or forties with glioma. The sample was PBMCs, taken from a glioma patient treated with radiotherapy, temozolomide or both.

DNA of the CDR3: TGCGCCAGCAGCTCCGGGACAGTTGGAGCCCAGAGCTATGGCTACACCTTC. Translation gives CASSSGTVGAQSYGYTF. J is TRBJ1-2 and V is TRBV5-1; 7 bases are a match to TRBD1. There are 17 residues in the CDR3. CDR1 is SGHRS and CDR2 is YFSETQ in the germline V gene. The V and J ends lost 3 bases and 4 bases, in that order; junction bases with no gene match: 15.